This entry lists 24 T cell receptor beta chains sequenced from one sample in a study of T cells in Graves' hyperthyroidism and ophthalmopathy. There were TCR beta CDR3 regions amplified from RNA transcripts. Initially, a first-round RT-PCR of the TCR CDR3 employed the HTBI primer set. TCRdb re-derived calls from the multiplex PCR reads in MiXCR, one entry per CDR3 protein. The repertoire holds about 260,000 distinct CDR3 sequences, with 25% as singletons. Sequenced sample: blood. The receptors here all came from a man in his forties or fifties with Graves' hyperthyroidism that later progressed to Graves' ophthalmopathy.

This clonotype showed up many times. The rearrangement uses TRBV20-1 and TRBJ2-7; D ambiguous. The CDR3 contains 13 residues. V was trimmed by 0 bases and J by 7 bases, leaving 13 bases between them. Germline CDR1 and CDR2: DFQATT and SNEGSKA (reference sequence). CDR3 residues: CSARERLRWEQYF. CDR3 bases: TGCAGTGCTAGAGAAAGGCTTCGGTGGGAGCAGTACTTC.

This clonotype was seen many times. CDR3 nucleotide sequence: TGTGCCAGCAGCTTAGTACCCGGGCGGGCCTACGAGCAGTACTTC. The encoded protein is CASSLVPGRAYEQYF. The rearrangement links TRBV7-8 to TRBJ2-7; D possibly corresponds to TRBD2 (5 bases). This CDR3 comprises 15 residues. The V end was cut by 1 base, the J end by 2 bases, with 12 bases between. CDR1 and CDR2 from the germline V gene are SGHVS and FQNEAQ.

This clonotype appeared many times. Germline and junction disagree at one end, which may indicate a read error. DNA of the CDR3: TGTGCCAGCAGCGAGGGACTAGCGCCCTACGCGCAGTACTTC. The encoded protein is CASSEGLAPYAQYF. This rearrangement joins TRBV13 to TRBJ2-7; 10 bases map to TRBD2. Germline CDR1 reads PRHDT; CDR2 reads FYEKMQ (reference sequence). This CDR3 region has 14 residues.

This clonotype was picked up many times. This chain uses TRBV12-3 or TRBV12-4 with TRBJ2-1; no definite D call. The CDR3 runs 12 residues. Trimming cost V 1 base and J 7 bases, with 5 bases left between them. CDR3 in DNA: TGTGCCAGCAGTTTAGTGGGTAATGAGCAGTTCTTC. Protein sequence: CASSLVGNEQFF.

There are many counts of this clonotype. The rearrangement uses TRBV20-1 and TRBJ2-7; no clear D. CDR1 DFQATT and CDR2 SNEGSKA come from the germline V gene (reference sequence). V was shortened by 1 base and J by 2 bases, with 18 bases between the two germline ends. This CDR3 is 16 amino acids long. The CDR3: CSARGTYRSSTYEQYF. CDR3 sequence (DNA): TGCAGTGCTAGAGGGACCTACCGAAGCTCCACCTACGAGCAGTACTTC.

This clonotype showed up many times. This chain links TRBV2 with TRBJ1-2; 9 bases agree with TRBD1. CDR1 is SNHLY, CDR2 FYNNEI, per germline. V was pared by 5 bases and J by 4 bases, with 14 bases of the junction left unmatched. CDR3 length: 17 residues. CDR3 sequence: CASSRVGGQGLSYGYTF. The CDR3 coding sequence is TGTGCCAGCAGTCGAGTGGGGGGACAGGGATTATCCTATGGCTACACCTTC.

This clonotype was counted ten times or more. V gene TRBV5-1 combines with J gene TRBJ2-7; D is unresolved. V was shortened by 2 bases and J by 3 bases, with 9 bases between the two germline ends. The germline V gene encodes CDR1 SGHRS and CDR2 YFSETQ. CDR3 size: 13 residues. The CDR3 reads CASSFGSYYEQYF. In nucleotides, the CDR3 is TGCGCCAGCAGCTTTGGGTCCTACTACGAGCAGTACTTC.

Ten or more counts support this clonotype. V is TRBV7-9 and J is TRBJ1-1; 7 nucleotides match TRBD1. Germline values: CDR1 SEHNR, CDR2 FQNEAQ (reference sequence). V lost 5 bases, J lost 5 bases, and 11 bases stayed unmatched. The CDR3 totals 15 residues. CDR3 region: CASSQARGGWTEAFF. The CDR3 bases are TGTGCCAGCAGCCAAGCCAGGGGGGGCTGGACTGAAGCTTTCTTT.

This clonotype was recorded once. The chain couples TRBV28 to TRBJ2-7, with D perhaps TRBD1 or TRBD2 (5 bases each). CDR1 and CDR2 from the germline V gene are MDHEN and SYDVKM. The CDR3 runs 13 residues. The V and J ends lost 11 bases and 2 bases respectively, with 16 bases between them. The CDR3 reads CASGGADAYEQYF. CDR3 in DNA: TGTGCCTCTGGGGGAGCCGACGCCTACGAGCAGTACTTC. Based on the CDR3 plus reference TRBV28 and TRBJ2-7, the full variable domain is DVKVTQSSRYLVKRTGEKVFLECVQDMDHENMFWYRQDPGLGLRLIYFSYDVKMKEKGDIPEGYSVSREKKERFSLILESASTNQTSMYLCASGGADAYEQYFGPGTRLTVT.

This clonotype occurred many times. V and J are TRBV6-5 and TRBJ2-2; 8 bases line up with TRBD2. The CDR3 runs 16 residues. Germline values: CDR1 MNHEY, CDR2 SVGAGI. The ends lost 6 bases at V and 2 bases at J; junction bases unmatched: 8. The CDR3 region has the DNA TGTGCCAGCAGCCCCCGCGGGGGGCGTAACACCGGGGAGCTGTTTTTT. Translated, it gives CASSPRGGRNTGELFF.

The chain couples TRBV6-2 or TRBV6-3 to TRBJ2-7, with 7 bases fitting TRBD1. Germline loops: CDR1 MNHEY, CDR2 SVGEGT. J was trimmed by 3 bases and V by 4 bases; bases with no gene match: 6. The CDR3 runs to 14 residues. The chain's CDR3 is CASSLTGESYEQYF. DNA of the CDR3: TGTGCCAGCAGTTTAACAGGGGAGAGCTACGAGCAGTACTTC.

The V gene is TRBV27, the J gene TRBJ2-7; D unclear. Trimming cost V 0 bases and J 5 bases, with 5 bases left between them. The CDR3 totals 12 residues. Germline assignment: CDR1 MNHEY and CDR2 SMNVEV (reference sequence). CDR3 bases: TGTGCCAGCAGTTTATCCCCGGACGAGCAGTACTTC. Protein sequence: CASSLSPDEQYF.

This clonotype appeared many times. Its ends do not fully match the called genes, so a read error is possible. The chain is built from TRBV18 and TRBJ2-7; tentative D call: TRBD1 (5 bases). Germline CDR1 is KGHSH and CDR2 is LQKENI. This CDR3 spans 11 amino acids. CDR3 loop: CASSPDRYLSF. The CDR3 DNA is TGTGCCAGCTCACCTGACAGATACTTGAGCTTC.

This clonotype was observed at least ten times. V usage is TRBV24-1 and J usage is TRBJ2-1; no clear D gene. Per the germline V gene, CDR1 is KGHDR and CDR2 is SFDVKD. V lost 1 base and J lost 0, with 9 bases in between. The CDR3 is 16 amino acids. This chain's CDR3 is CATSDLAGNSYNEQFF. Here the CDR3 DNA reads TGTGCCACCAGTGATTTAGCCGGAAACTCCTACAATGAGCAGTTCTTC.

The rearrangement uses TRBV27 and TRBJ1-1; the D is unclear. V gave up 3 bases and J gave up 4 bases, with 12 bases separating them. The CDR3 covers 14 residues. The germline V gene has CDR1 MNHEY and CDR2 SMNVEV (reference sequence). In nucleotides, the CDR3 is TGTGCCAGCAGTTTTAAGTGGGGTGGCACTGAAGCTTTCTTT. Residues: CASSFKWGGTEAFF.

This clonotype was seen more than once but under ten times. CDR3 coding DNA: TGTGCCAGCAGCCCGGGTGGGGTCTATGGCTACACCTTC. This translates into CASSPGGVYGYTF. This rearrangement joins TRBV7-2 to TRBJ1-2, with no clear D. V lost 5 bases and J lost 4, with 11 bases in between. Germline V lookup: CDR1 SGHTA, CDR2 FQGNSA. The CDR3 has 13 amino acids.

This clonotype has at least ten counts. The chain has TRBV6-2 or TRBV6-3 and TRBJ2-7; the match to TRBD2 covers 7 bases. Germline CDR1 is MNHEY and CDR2 is SVGEGT. V was pared by 7 bases and J by 3 bases, with 12 bases of the junction left unmatched. The CDR3 is made up of 15 amino acids. The CDR3, as DNA: TGTGCCAGCACTCAAGGGACTACTCCGATCTACGAGCAGTACTTC. This gives the protein CASTQGTTPIYEQYF.

This clonotype showed up many times. The chain links TRBV13 to TRBJ1-3, with TRBD1 matching 8 bases. CDR1 is PRHDT and CDR2 is FYEKMQ in the germline V gene (reference sequence). V dropped 5 bases and J dropped 3; count of bases not matched to a gene: 6. The CDR3 covers 15 residues. The CDR3 DNA follows: TGTGCCAGCAGCATAAGGACAGGGTTTGGAAACACCATATATTTT. It encodes CASSIRTGFGNTIYF.

This clonotype has more than one count but fewer than ten. The chain recombines TRBV6-5 with TRBJ2-2, with D perhaps matching TRBD2 (5 bases). CDR3 size: 17 residues. CDR1 and CDR2 (germline): MNHEY, SVGAGI. V lost 0 bases and J 0 bases, leaving 11 bases between the germline ends. In nucleotides, the CDR3 is TGTGCCAGCAGTTACTCGATGGGAGTTGCGAACACCGGGGAGCTGTTTTTT. Translation gives CASSYSMGVANTGELFF.

This chain joins TRBV28 and TRBJ1-5; D uncertain. The CDR3 is 13 amino acids. Germline lookup yields CDR1 MDHEN and CDR2 SYDVKM. With 5 bases removed from V and 7 bases from J, the gap between germline ends came to 12 bases. CDR3 protein: CASSLSLGQPQHF. The CDR3 DNA follows: TGTGCCAGCAGTCTCTCTCTGGGCCAGCCCCAGCATTTT.

This clonotype was observed many times. This chain connects TRBV19 to TRBJ2-5; 7 positions match TRBD2. Germline CDR1 and CDR2: LNHDA and SQIVND (reference sequence). The CDR3 has 14 amino acids. V lost 5 bases, J lost 0 bases, and 3 bases stayed unmatched. The CDR3 reads CASSSSGNQETQYF. The CDR3 nucleotides are TGTGCCAGTAGTTCTAGCGGAAACCAAGAGACCCAGTACTTC.

The CDR3 DNA reads as TGTGCCAGCAGTGTTACGGGTTTTTCTGAAGCTTTCTTT. It specifies CASSVTGFSEAFF. The chain employs TRBV25-1 and TRBJ1-1, with D unclear. From germline, CDR1 is MGHDK and CDR2 SYGVNS. The CDR3 has 13 residues. V was trimmed by 4 bases and J by 6 bases, leaving 12 bases between them. Full variable domain (missing parts from reference TRBV25-1 and TRBJ1-1): EADIYQTPRYLVIGTGKKITLECSQTMGHDKMYWYQQDPGMELHLIHYSYGVNSTEKGDLSSESTVSRIRTEHFPLTLESARPSHTSQYLCASSVTGFSEAFFGQGTRLTVV.

The CDR3 DNA follows: TGTGCCAGCAGCCGGTCTATTGAGTGGACTGAAGCTTTCTTT. Protein product: CASSRSIEWTEAFF. This sequence joins TRBV7-8 and TRBJ1-1; D remains ambiguous. V dropped 5 bases and J dropped 5 bases, with 15 bases sitting between them. CDR3 size: 14 residues. Looked up from germline, CDR1 is SGHVS and CDR2 is FQNEAQ.

This clonotype was detected only once. This chain links TRBV30 with TRBJ1-6; D may be TRBD1 (6 bases). Germline V gene lookup returns CDR1 GTSNPN and CDR2 SVGIG (reference sequence). CDR3 length: 14 amino acids. Trimming took off 2 bases at V and 9 bases at J, with 14 bases between the two ends. Here the CDR3 DNA reads TGTGCCTGGAGTCACAACAGGGACGGTTCACCCCTCCACTTT. Translating it yields CAWSHNRDGSPLHF.